Listed below are T cell receptor beta chains from one sample, sequenced in a study of CD8 T cells in Susac syndrome. MiXCR, applied by TCRdb to the immunoSEQ multiplex PCR reads, yields one record per CDR3 protein. The table records approximately 80,000 distinct CDR3 sequences, roughly 95% of them present only once. Input material: CD8+ T cells from PBMCs. The source is a human donor with Susac syndrome. The CDR3 runs from the conserved cysteine through the conserved F or W. A D gene is named only where the DNA matches it firmly. Clone size is given for some rows only: seen once, a few or many times, or a class if the clone is expanded.

.	TRBV9	TRBJ2-1	once	CASSVAGGPNNEQFF	TGTGCCAGCAGCGTAGCCGGGGGGCCCAACAATGAGCAGTTCTTC
.	TRBV29-1	TRBJ2-7	.	CSVPRGAGEQYF	TGCAGCGTTCCCAGGGGGGCGGGCGAGCAGTACTTC
TRBD2	TRBV28	TRBJ2-1	.	CASSPGTSLYNEQFF	TGTGCCAGCAGCCCCGGGACTAGCCTCTACAATGAGCAGTTCTTC
.	TRBV4-3	TRBJ1-1	.	CASSQGIGGPTEAFF	TGCGCCAGCAGCCAAGGGATAGGGGGGCCCACTGAAGCTTTCTTT
.	TRBV2	TRBJ1-3	.	CASPAGNTIYF	TGTGCCAGCCCGGCGGGAAACACCATATATTTT
.	TRBV2	TRBJ2-7	.	CASSEVGPQQYF	TGTGCCAGCAGTGAAGTGGGGCCTCAGCAGTACTTC
.	TRBV7-9	TRBJ2-7	.	CATRGSASYEQYF	TGTGCCACCCGGGGGTCTGCATCCTACGAGCAGTACTTC
TRBD1	TRBV11-2	TRBJ2-7	.	CASSPTGGYEQYF	TGTGCCAGCAGCCCGACAGGGGGCTACGAGCAGTACTTC
.	TRBV6-5	TRBJ2-2	.	CASSYRRRGGPDGELFF	TGTGCCAGCAGTTACCGTAGGAGGGGGGGCCCGGACGGGGAGCTGTTTTTT
.	TRBV28	TRBJ2-7	.	CASRTPGALRGEQYF	TGTGCCAGCAGAACCCCCGGGGCACTTAGGGGCGAGCAGTACTTC
.	TRBV27	TRBJ1-6	few	CASSTPLRDSPLHF	TGTGCCAGCAGTACGCCTCTCAGAGATTCACCCCTCCATTTT
TRBD2	TRBV7-9	TRBJ2-7	.	CASSFPRGGEQYF	TGTGCCAGCAGCTTCCCACGGGGGGGGGAGCAGTACTTC
.	TRBV20-1	TRBJ2-3	.	CSAIHAPSSTDTQYF	TGCAGTGCTATTCACGCCCCTAGTAGCACAGATACGCAGTATTTT
TRBD1	TRBV11-2	TRBJ2-3	.	CASSRTGGTSVTQYF	TGTGCCAGCAGCCGGACAGGGGGGACGAGCGTGACGCAGTATTTT
.	TRBV6-2/TRBV6-3	TRBJ2-4	.	CASRAPTNIQYF	TGTGCCAGCAGGGCGCCGACGAACATTCAGTACTTC
.	TRBV27	TRBJ2-2	.	CASSLSRGTGELFF	TGTGCCAGCAGTTTAAGCAGGGGAACCGGGGAGCTGTTTTTT
.	TRBV7-2	TRBJ1-1	.	CASSPLANTEAFF	TGTGCCAGCAGCCCCTTAGCGAATACTGAAGCTTTCTTT
.	TRBV7-9	TRBJ1-1	.	CASSYLETEAFF	TGTGCCAGCAGTTACCTTGAGACTGAAGCTTTCTTT
TRBD1	TRBV7-8	TRBJ1-1	.	CASSYANRGGSTEAFF	TGTGCCAGCAGCTACGCGAACAGGGGTGGTTCCACTGAAGCTTTCTTT
.	TRBV3-1	TRBJ2-7	.	CASSLGPGTTNYEQYF	TGTGCCAGCAGCCTAGGCCCCGGGACAACTAACTACGAGCAGTACTTC
.	TRBV29-1	TRBJ2-3	.	CSVQRDASTDTQYF	TGCAGCGTCCAGCGAGACGCTAGCACAGATACGCAGTATTTT
.	TRBV7-6	TRBJ1-1	.	CASSLAGKEAFF	TGTGCCAGCAGCTTAGCGGGGAAAGAAGCTTTCTTT
TRBD1	TRBV29-1	TRBJ2-1	.	CSVLTGVSYNEQFF	TGCAGCGTACTTACAGGGGTCTCCTACAATGAGCAGTTCTTC
TRBD1	TRBV24-1	TRBJ1-2	.	CATSDGTGYYGYTF	TGTGCCACCAGTGATGGGACAGGGTACTATGGCTACACCTTC